This T cell receptor (beta chain) was retrieved from a study of response to subunit inactivated influenza vaccine. Whole-study findings and limits: Seasonal influenza vaccination, on each occasion, was suggested by the authors to recruit few new T cells.

The sample holds many counts of this clonotype. The antigen is undetermined. The CDR3 has 15 residues. CDR1 is SQVTM, CDR2 ANQGSEA, per germline. Trimming shortened V by 0 bases and J by 1 base, and 11 bases separated the two germline ends. TCRdb recomputed calls from the RT-PCR reads with MiXCR, one row per CDR3 protein. The sample contains hundreds of thousands of distinct CDR3 sequences, 7.6% of which appear only once. The rearrangement links TRBV29-1 to TRBJ2-3; D is ambiguous. This sequence originates from a man in his fifties or sixties who received an inactivated influenza vaccine. Here the sequenced sample was PBMCs from blood, taken roughly 24 months after vaccination. The CDR3 loop is CSVEDRAGGTDTQYF. DNA of the CDR3: TGCAGCGTTGAAGATAGGGCCGGAGGCACAGATACGCAGTATTTT.